The 25 T cell receptor beta chains below come from one sample, sequenced in a study of beta chain features in type 1 diabetes. These receptors are not linked to any known antigen. The investigators reverse transcribed all of the isolated RNA, so they sequenced expressed TCRB transcripts. Profiling relied on immunoSEQ multiplex PCR, and the TCRdb table lists in-frame clones only, not all of them. Of about 650,000 clones listed, around 12% were seen once; the top ten hold more than 0.09%. Regarding the study as a whole: There was a moderate but significant shortening of TCRB CDR3s in all four CD4+ subsets of Type 1 diabetes patients.

The material sequenced was naive CD4+ T cells from blood. The source is a man aged 25-45 years with type 1 diabetes.

This clone was found a few times. The V gene is TRBV27, the J gene TRBJ2-7, with 9 bases matching TRBD1. J gave up 6 bases and V 5 bases, and 8 bases lay outside the gene matches. This CDR3 contains 14 residues. CDR1 MNHEY and CDR2 SMNVEV come from the germline V gene (reference sequence). The CDR3 coding sequence is TGTGCCAGCAGTCTACAGGGGGCGCGGGGCGAGCAGTACTTC. Translating it yields CASSLQGARGEQYF.

The chain has TRBV27 and TRBJ2-3; a possible D gene is TRBD2 (6 bases). Germline V gene sequence: CDR1 MNHEY, CDR2 SMNVEV (reference sequence). V was trimmed by 3 bases and J by 2 bases, leaving 9 bases between them. The CDR3 covers 14 residues. CDR3 region: CASSFRRATDTQYF. Written as DNA, the CDR3 is TGTGCCAGCAGTTTCCGGAGGGCCACAGATACGCAGTATTTT.

The gene calls are TRBV7-9 and TRBJ1-6, with a possible D match to TRBD1 (5 bases). The V end was cut by 5 bases, the J end by 5 bases, with 13 bases between. The CDR3 length is 15 residues. CDR1 is SEHNR and CDR2 is FQNEAQ in the germline V gene (reference sequence). The CDR3 coding sequence is TGTGCCAGCAGCCGATTGCAGGGCGATAATTCACCCCTCCACTTT. Translation gives CASSRLQGDNSPLHF.

This rearrangement joins TRBV10-3 to TRBJ1-4, with 7 bases that match TRBD1. The CDR3 length is 15 residues. V shed 3 bases, J shed 8 bases, and the junction held 9 bases outside the gene matches. Per germline, CDR1 ENHRY and CDR2 SYGVKD. In DNA, the CDR3 is TGTGCCATCAGTGATCGACAGGGAGGGTCCGAAAAACTGTTTTTT. Translating gives CAISDRQGGSEKLFF.

This clone occurred a few times. V and J are TRBV9 and TRBJ2-5; 10 bases match TRBD1. J gave up 6 bases and V 2 bases, and 4 bases lay outside the gene matches. This CDR3 is 14 amino acids long. Per germline, CDR1 SGDLS and CDR2 YYNGEE. CDR3 sequence (DNA): TGTGCCAGCAGCGTGGGGGGACAGGGGAAGACCCAGTACTTC. This translates into CASSVGGQGKTQYF.

This chain connects TRBV5-1 to TRBJ2-7; D is perhaps TRBD2 (5 bases). Germline CDR1 is SGHRS and CDR2 is YFSETQ. The CDR3 has 14 amino acids. V was shortened by 0 bases and J by 2 bases, with 9 bases between the two germline ends. CDR3 protein: CASSLGLRAYEQYF. CDR3 sequence (DNA): TGCGCCAGCAGCTTGGGACTGAGGGCCTACGAGCAGTACTTC.

The rearrangement links TRBV7-9 to TRBJ2-3; 7 nucleotides match TRBD1. The length of the CDR3 is 16 residues. From germline, CDR1 is SEHNR and CDR2 FQNEAQ (reference sequence). Trimming at V came to 4 bases and at J to 0 bases, leaving 7 bases not matched to a gene. CDR3 nucleotide sequence: TGTGCCAGCAGCTCCCCGGACAGGAGTAGCACAGATACGCAGTATTTT. Its translation is CASSSPDRSSTDTQYF.

This clone was recorded a few times. The gene calls are TRBV28 and TRBJ2-3; 7 bases fit TRBD2. The V and J ends lost 7 bases and 2 bases, in that order; junction bases with no gene match: 12. This CDR3 has 16 amino acids. Germline loops: CDR1 MDHEN, CDR2 SYDVKM. The CDR3 DNA sequence: TGTGCCAGCAAAACCGAGCGGGGCGTCCCCACAGATACGCAGTATTTT. Residues: CASKTERGVPTDTQYF.

This clone was observed a few times. V usage is TRBV7-6 and J usage is TRBJ1-6, with D unclear. Germline V gives CDR1 SGHVS, CDR2 FNYEAQ. The ends were cut back, 3 bases at V and 1 base at J, with 4 bases in the middle. The CDR3 sequence is 14 residues long. The CDR3 DNA follows: TGTGCCAGCAGCTTGGAGTCCTATAATTCACCCCTCCACTTT. This gives the protein CASSLESYNSPLHF.

The genes are TRBV6-5 and TRBJ2-3; 11 positions agree with TRBD2. The CDR3 is 14 amino acids. Germline V CDR1 and CDR2: MNHEY, SVGAGI. Losses at the gene ends were 5 bases for V and 8 bases for J; bases not matched to a gene: 6. The CDR3 protein is CASSPGLADGTQYF. The CDR3 DNA follows: TGTGCCAGCAGTCCGGGACTAGCGGACGGTACGCAGTATTTT.

There are a few counts of this clone. This rearrangement joins TRBV7-9 to TRBJ1-2; unclear D gene. Germline values: CDR1 SEHNR, CDR2 FQNEAQ (reference sequence). V shed 1 base and J shed 7 bases, with 13 bases lying between them. The CDR3 loop spans 14 amino acids. For the CDR3, the DNA is TGTGCCAGCAGCTTAGGGGCCACGATGGCTGGCTACACCTTC. Its translation is CASSLGATMAGYTF.

J is TRBJ2-3 and V is TRBV11-2; D ambiguous. Trimming removed 1 base at V and 7 bases at J, with 9 bases between. This CDR3 is 13 amino acids long. CDR1 is SGHAT and CDR2 is FQNNGV in the germline V gene. The CDR3 is CASSLGGRYTQYF. The CDR3 DNA sequence: TGTGCCAGCAGCTTAGGTGGCAGGTATACGCAGTATTTT.

The sample holds a few counts of this clone. This rearrangement joins TRBV7-2 to TRBJ2-1; weak D call: TRBD1 (6 bases). In germline, CDR1 is SGHTA, CDR2 FQGNSA. The CDR3 contains 14 residues. The V end was cut by 5 bases, the J end by 6 bases, with 14 bases between. The CDR3 nucleotides read TGTGCCAGCAGCGCGAACAGGGAGAGCAATGAGCAGTTCTTC. It encodes CASSANRESNEQFF. The whole variable domain, remainder taken from reference TRBV7-2 and TRBJ2-1, is GAGVSQSPSNKVTEKGKDVELRCDPISGHTALYWYRQSLGQGLEFLIYFQGNSAPDKSGLPSDRFSAERTGGSVSTLTIQRTQQEDSAVYLCASSANRESNEQFFGPGTRLTVL.

DNA of the CDR3: TGTGCCAGCAGTTTAGAGGGAAACAGGGGTTCACCCCTCCACTTT. It specifies CASSLEGNRGSPLHF. V gene TRBV28 combines with J gene TRBJ1-6; 7 nucleotides match TRBD1. Trimming at V came to 2 bases and at J to 9 bases, leaving 7 bases not matched to a gene. This CDR3 is built from 15 residues. CDR1 and CDR2 from the germline V gene are MDHEN and SYDVKM.

This clone showed up just a few times. J is TRBJ2-3 and V is TRBV11-2; 10 bases are shared with TRBD1. CDR3 length equals 17 residues. Germline assignment: CDR1 SGHAT and CDR2 FQNNGV. After removal of 3 bases from V and 1 base from J, the junction contained 7 bases not matched to a gene. The CDR3 spells CASSFGQGVSGTDTQYF. CDR3 nucleotide sequence: TGTGCCAGCAGCTTTGGACAGGGGGTTTCGGGCACAGATACGCAGTATTTT.

There are a few counts of this clone. The rearrangement uses TRBV7-2 and TRBJ1-1; the D gene is possibly TRBD1 (5 bases). The germline gives CDR1 SGHTA, CDR2 FQGNSA. The V end lost 5 bases, the J end lost 3 bases, and 16 bases lay between the germline ends. This CDR3 has 15 residues. The CDR3 coding sequence is TGTGCCAGCAGCCTAACATGGGGGGGAGACACTGAAGCTTTCTTT. This translates into CASSLTWGGDTEAFF.

The sample holds a few counts of this clone. The J gene is TRBJ2-6, the V gene TRBV19; D gene unclear. Germline V gives CDR1 LNHDA, CDR2 SQIVND (reference sequence). CDR3 length: 16 residues. V was clipped by 5 bases and J by 4 bases, with 15 bases between them. In DNA, the CDR3 is TGTGCCAGTAGTGCGCCCTCTAGGTCAGGGGCCAACGTCCTGACTTTC. Protein: CASSAPSRSGANVLTF.

This clone has more than one count but fewer than ten. V is TRBV10-3 and J is TRBJ2-3; TRBD2 is a possible D gene (5 bases). Germline V CDR1 and CDR2: ENHRY, SYGVKD. The CDR3 has 12 amino acids. The ends were cut back, 10 bases at V and 2 bases at J, with 10 bases in the middle. The chain's CDR3 is CATGSVTDTQYF. The CDR3 DNA sequence: TGTGCCACGGGGTCGGTCACAGATACGCAGTATTTT.

A few counts support this clone. V is TRBV18 and J is TRBJ1-5; D is possibly TRBD1 (5 bases). CDR1 KGHSH and CDR2 LQKENI come from the germline V gene. The CDR3 runs to 16 residues. V was shortened by 5 bases and J by 0 bases, with 14 bases between the two germline ends. CDR3 coding DNA: TGTGCCAGCTCAGGTCAGGGAACGACTAGCAATCAGCCCCAGCATTTT. This sequence encodes CASSGQGTTSNQPQHF.

This clone was recorded a few times. The chain combines TRBV20-1 with TRBJ1-4, with D unclear. Germline CDR1 is DFQATT and CDR2 is SNEGSKA (reference sequence). The CDR3 has 10 amino acids. The ends were cut back, 3 bases at V and 7 bases at J, with 3 bases in the middle. In nucleotides, the CDR3 is TGCAGTGCTAGCGCTGAAAAACTGTTTTTT. Its protein product is CSASAEKLFF.

V usage is TRBV6-1 and J usage is TRBJ1-1; D possibly corresponds to TRBD1 (5 bases). The CDR3 consists of 15 residues. CDR1 and CDR2 (germline): MNHNS, SASEGT. The germline V and J ends were trimmed by 6 bases and 3 bases, with 17 bases remaining between them. DNA for the CDR3: TGTGCCAGCAGGAATCAAATCGGGGGATACACTGAAGCTTTCTTT. Its protein product is CASRNQIGGYTEAFF.

The table lists this clone with a few counts. The chain employs TRBV30 and TRBJ1-5; D is uncertain. The V end was cut by 0 bases, the J end by 2 bases, with 14 bases between. This CDR3 comprises 16 residues. Per germline, CDR1 GTSNPN and CDR2 SVGIG (reference sequence). The CDR3 region has the DNA TGTGCCTGGAGTGTAGATTGGGGAGGAGGCAATCAGCCCCAGCATTTT. Residues: CAWSVDWGGGNQPQHF.

The chain links TRBV27 to TRBJ1-4; 7 nucleotides line up with TRBD1. Germline V gene data show CDR1 as MNHEY and CDR2 as SMNVEV (reference sequence). V lost 7 bases, J lost 6 bases, and 17 bases stayed unmatched. This CDR3 contains 17 residues. This CDR3 reads CASIRRGAEGQYEKLFF. The DNA for the CDR3 is TGTGCCAGCATTCGAAGGGGGGCGGAGGGACAGTATGAAAAACTGTTTTTT.

A few counts support this clone. V is TRBV7-9 and J is TRBJ2-7; 7 nucleotides align to TRBD1. With 6 bases clipped from V and 0 bases from J, the junction kept 8 bases outside the gene matches. The CDR3 runs to 15 residues. Germline loops: CDR1 SEHNR, CDR2 FQNEAQ (reference sequence). The chain's CDR3 is CASRSTGESSYEQYF. DNA of the CDR3: TGTGCCAGCAGATCCACAGGGGAGAGCTCCTACGAGCAGTACTTC.

This chain connects TRBV7-2 to TRBJ1-6; no firm D call. The CDR3 has 14 residues. Trimming cost V 8 bases and J 7 bases, with 15 bases left between them. Germline loops: CDR1 SGHTA, CDR2 FQGNSA. CDR3 region: CASSHGTSNSPLHF. CDR3 sequence (DNA): TGTGCCAGCTCCCATGGTACCTCCAATTCACCCCTCCACTTT.